The T cell receptor beta chain under discussion was sequenced for a study of T cell repertoires in cytomegalovirus infection. Turning to the study itself: Through public TCR beta signatures, both CMV infection and matching HLA type were indicated.

This clonotype came up many times. MiXCR, run by TCRdb on the reads, gives a single entry per CDR3 protein. This repertoire shows roughly 140,000 distinct CDR3 sequences, about 25% found once; its top ten account for 9.5% to 13%. CDR1 is MDHEN and CDR2 is SYDVKM in the germline V gene. Unmatched junction bases numbered 10, after V lost 6 bases and J lost 5 bases. This CDR3 spans 15 amino acids. The chain combines TRBV28 with TRBJ2-5, with 9 nucleotides matching TRBD1. The sample consisted of PBMCs. The clonotype was recovered from a human donor in good health (CMV status not recorded). Some clones in this sample may be carry-over from other donors' samples. CDR3 in amino acids: CASSSGQGGGETQYF. The CDR3 DNA is TGTGCCAGCAGCTCGGGACAGGGCGGCGGGGAGACCCAGTACTTC.